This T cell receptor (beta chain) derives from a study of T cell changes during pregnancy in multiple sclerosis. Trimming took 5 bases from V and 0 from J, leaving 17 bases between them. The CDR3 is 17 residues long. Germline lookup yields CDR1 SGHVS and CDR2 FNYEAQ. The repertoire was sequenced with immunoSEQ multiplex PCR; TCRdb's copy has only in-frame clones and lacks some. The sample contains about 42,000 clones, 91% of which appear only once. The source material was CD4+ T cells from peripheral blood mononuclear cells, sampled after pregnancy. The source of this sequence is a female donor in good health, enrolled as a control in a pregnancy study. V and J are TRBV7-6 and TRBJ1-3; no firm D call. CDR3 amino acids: CASSPQPDSASGNTIYF. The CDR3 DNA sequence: TGTGCCAGCAGCCCACAACCAGACTCGGCCTCTGGAAACACCATATATTTT.